The rows below give T cell receptor beta chains drawn from one sample of a study of siplizumab effects on memory and regulatory T cells. TCRdb's table, derived via immunoSEQ multiplex PCR, lists solely in-frame clones and lacks some. The sample has approximately 100,000 clones, about 90% seen once. Sequencing input: CD4+ T cells sorted from blood. All receptors come from a human donor in good health. Some clones in this sample may be carry-over from other donors' samples. Each CDR3 is given with its conserved first and last residue. The D gene is left open where the match is weak.

J,V,D,DNA,CDR3
TRBJ1-2,TRBV28,-,TGTGCCAGCAGTCTACGGACAGATAACTATGGCTACACCTTC,CASSLRTDNYGYTF
TRBJ2-3,TRBV6-4,TRBD2,TGTGCCAGCAGTGGCTCCCTCGCCGAGCGGGAGAGGGTAGATACGCAGTATTTT,CASSGSLAERERVDTQYF
TRBJ2-7,TRBV29-1,TRBD2,TGCAGCGCTCGACTAGCGGGGACCTACGAGCAGTACTTC,CSARLAGTYEQYF
TRBJ2-7,TRBV9,TRBD1,TGTGCCAGCAGCTTAGGACAGGGGGAATCCTACGAGCAGTACTTC,CASSLGQGESYEQYF
TRBJ2-3,TRBV29-1,TRBD2,TGCAGCGTCGAATTAGCGGGATTCGCAGATACGCAGTATTTT,CSVELAGFADTQYF
TRBJ2-5,TRBV5-1,-,TGCGCCAGCAGCTTGACACAGGTGCTTCAAGAGACCCAGTACTTC,CASSLTQVLQETQYF
TRBJ2-1,TRBV10-1,-,TGCGCCAGCAGTGCTGTGGGGGCTAGCAGCCATGAGCAGTTCTTC,CASSAVGASSHEQFF
TRBJ2-5,TRBV4-1,TRBD1,TGCGCCAGCAGCCAAGCATTACAGGGGGCTCGGGAGACCCAGTACTTC,CASSQALQGARETQYF
TRBJ2-7,TRBV18,TRBD1,TGTGCCAGCTCACCAGTTGGGACAGGGGCCTACGAGCAGTACTTC,CASSPVGTGAYEQYF
TRBJ1-1,TRBV10-3,-,TGTGCCATCAGTGAACCAACCGGGGGCGGGAAAGCCAGTGGCACTGAAGCTTTCTTT,CAISEPTGGGKASGTEAFF
TRBJ1-2,TRBV28,-,TGTGCCAGCAGTTTCGACAGCCCCTTAGGGATGGGGAGTGGTAGCTACACCTTC,CASSFDSPLGMGSGSYTF
TRBJ2-5,TRBV2,-,TGTGCCAGCAGCCCTGGTACTAGTGTGGAGACCCAGTACTTC,CASSPGTSVETQYF
TRBJ2-7,TRBV12-5,TRBD1,TGTGCTAGTGGTTTGGTAACAGGGGATTATGGGGAGCAGTACTTC,CASGLVTGDYGEQYF
TRBJ1-5,TRBV11-2,TRBD1,TGTGCCAGCAGCCTCGACAGGGACCAGCCCCAGCATTTT,CASSLDRDQPQHF
TRBJ2-5,TRBV11-2,TRBD2,TGTGCCAGCAGCTTACTCGGGGGGTGGTCCGAAGAGACCCAGTACTTC,CASSLLGGWSEETQYF